These 19 T cell receptor beta chains share one sample of origin, sequenced in a study of blood T cell repertoires in COVID-19. Profiled with immunoSEQ multiplex PCR; TCRdb holds only in-frame clones, not every one. The sample carries tens of thousands of clones, roughly 79% recorded once. What was sequenced was peripheral blood. These TCRs come from a woman in her seventies with acute or convalescent COVID-19.

This clone appeared a single time. J is TRBJ1-1 and V is TRBV2; D uncertain. In germline, CDR1 is SNHLY, CDR2 FYNNEI. The CDR3 length is 13 residues. Trimming shortened V by 6 bases and J by 1 base, and 9 bases separated the two germline ends. Here the CDR3 reads CASRERENTEAFF. CDR3 nucleotide sequence: TGTGCCAGCAGGGAGCGGGAGAACACTGAAGCTTTCTTT.

The V and J genes are TRBV11-3 and TRBJ2-7; the D is unclear. V was clipped by 0 bases and J by 6 bases, with 12 bases between them. The CDR3 extends over 14 amino acids. The germline CDR1 and CDR2 sequences are SGHNT and YENEEA. The CDR3 bases are TGTGCCAGCAGCTTAGAATTTATTTCGGTCGAGCAGTACTTC. Protein: CASSLEFISVEQYF.

This sequence joins TRBV28 and TRBJ2-2, with D unresolved. The CDR3 has 15 amino acids. The V and J ends lost 5 bases and 2 bases respectively, with 12 bases between them. From germline, CDR1 is MDHEN and CDR2 SYDVKM. The CDR3 DNA is TGTGCCAGCAGTCGTCCATGGCACAACACCGGGGAGCTGTTTTTT. Residues: CASSRPWHNTGELFF. Using reference TRBV28 and TRBJ2-2 for the parts outside the CDR3, the full variable domain is DVKVTQSSRYLVKRTGEKVFLECVQDMDHENMFWYRQDPGLGLRLIYFSYDVKMKEKGDIPEGYSVSREKKERFSLILESASTNQTSMYLCASSRPWHNTGELFFGEGSRLTVL.

The rearrangement joins TRBV5-1 to TRBJ1-1; TRBD1 might be the D (5 bases). Germline V CDR1 and CDR2: SGHRS, YFSETQ. The CDR3 loop spans 15 amino acids. Trimming shortened V by 4 bases and J by 5 bases, and 18 bases separated the two germline ends. The CDR3 nucleotides read TGCGCCAGCAGCATCCTGGGGCCAGGAGGGACTGAAGCTTTCTTT. Protein product: CASSILGPGGTEAFF.

The chain is built from TRBV20-1 and TRBJ1-6; no clear D gene. Germline V gene sequence: CDR1 DFQATT, CDR2 SNEGSKA (reference sequence). The V gene lost 4 bases and the J gene lost 0 bases, with 7 bases spanning the gap. CDR3 length: 14 residues. The CDR3 bases are TGCAGTGCTACTGATAGCTCCTATAATTCACCCCTCCACTTT. Encoded protein: CSATDSSYNSPLHF.

The chain couples TRBV11-3 to TRBJ2-3; D not certain. This CDR3 region has 11 residues. V dropped 1 base and J dropped 6 bases, with 2 bases sitting between them. CDR1 SGHNT and CDR2 YENEEA come from the germline V gene. As DNA, the CDR3 is TGTGCCAGCAGCTTAGCGGATACGCAGTATTTT. Amino acid sequence: CASSLADTQYF.

By frequency in the sample, this clone is medium-sized. The rearrangement links TRBV11-2 to TRBJ2-3, with a tentative D call TRBD2 (6 bases). The CDR3 is 14 residues long. In germline, CDR1 is SGHAT, CDR2 FQNNGV. The V and J ends lost 0 bases and 3 bases respectively, with 7 bases between them. The CDR3 spells CASSLEDYTDTQYF. CDR3 coding DNA: TGTGCCAGCAGCTTAGAGGACTATACAGATACGCAGTATTTT.

The chain couples TRBV18 to TRBJ1-5, with D uncertain. V lost 3 bases and J lost 2, with 20 bases in between. In germline, CDR1 is KGHSH, CDR2 LQKENI. CDR3 length equals 18 residues. The CDR3 DNA reads TGTGCCAGCTCACCTGCCGGGATCCCCTTTGGGGGCAATCAGCCCCAGCATTTT. This translates into CASSPAGIPFGGNQPQHF.

The chain recombines TRBV29-1 with TRBJ2-2, with 10 bases fitting TRBD2. The CDR3 is 14 amino acids. Trimming at V came to 4 bases and at J to 3 bases, leaving 2 bases not matched to a gene. Per germline, CDR1 SQVTM and CDR2 ANQGSEA. For the CDR3, the DNA is TGCAGCGTTGCTAGCGGGAGCCACACCGGGGAGCTGTTTTTT. Translating gives CSVASGSHTGELFF.

This clone was observed once. The chain has TRBV4-2 and TRBJ2-1; D may be TRBD2 (6 bases). The germline V and J ends were trimmed by 3 bases and 4 bases, with 13 bases remaining between them. This CDR3 has 15 residues. CDR1 LGHNA and CDR2 YNFKEQ come from the germline V gene. CDR3: CASSQLSGGYNEQFF. The CDR3 coding sequence is TGTGCCAGCAGCCAGCTATCCGGGGGTTACAATGAGCAGTTCTTC.

The J gene is TRBJ1-2, the V gene TRBV27, with D possibly TRBD1 on 5 matching bases. Trimming left V 5 bases short and J 5 bases short, with 15 bases between. CDR3 length: 14 amino acids. Germline V CDR1 and CDR2: MNHEY, SMNVEV (reference sequence). CDR3 residues: CASSPRWGGYGYTF. The CDR3 bases are TGTGCCAGCAGTCCTCGTTGGGGGGGATATGGCTACACCTTC.

The V and J genes are TRBV19 and TRBJ2-2; TRBD1 agrees at 9 bases. The ends lost 5 bases at V and 7 bases at J; junction bases unmatched: 8. CDR3 length equals 15 residues. Germline CDR1 LNHDA, CDR2 SQIVND (reference sequence). CDR3 coding DNA: TGTGCCAGTAGTCCTTGGGACAGGGCTGGCGGGGAGCTGTTTTTT. Residues: CASSPWDRAGGELFF.

The V and J genes are TRBV4-2 and TRBJ1-3, with D uncertain. CDR1 LGHNA and CDR2 YNFKEQ come from the germline V gene. The CDR3 totals 16 residues. V was shortened by 2 bases and J by 2 bases, with 13 bases between the two germline ends. The CDR3 nucleotides read TGTGCCAGCAGCCAAAGTGGGAGGGAGACTGGAAACACCATATATTTT. Residues: CASSQSGRETGNTIYF.

In nucleotides, the CDR3 is TGTGCCAGCAGCTTCCGGGGAACTAATGAAAAACTGTTTTTT. Residues: CASSFRGTNEKLFF. The rearrangement links TRBV5-8 to TRBJ1-4; unclear D gene. Germline lookup yields CDR1 SGHTS and CDR2 YDEGEE. The CDR3 covers 14 residues. V dropped 2 bases and J dropped 1 base, with 6 bases sitting between them.

This clone was picked up one time. This chain links TRBV5-1 with TRBJ1-6; D call uncertain. Germline CDR1 reads SGHRS; CDR2 reads YFSETQ. V lost 6 bases, J lost 6 bases, and 13 bases lay in between. The CDR3 spans 14 residues. The CDR3 reads CASTGTASNSPLHF. CDR3 DNA: TGCGCCAGCACGGGAACAGCCAGTAATTCACCCCTCCACTTT.

This chain connects TRBV10-3 to TRBJ2-1; maybe TRBD2 (6 bases). V dropped 9 bases and J dropped 7 bases, with 10 bases sitting between them. The CDR3 is 11 residues long. CDR1 ENHRY and CDR2 SYGVKD come from the germline V gene. The CDR3 nucleotides read TGTGCCATTGGGGGGATAAATGAGCAGTTCTTC. This sequence encodes CAIGGINEQFF.

The chain is built from TRBV14 and TRBJ1-2, with a possible D match to TRBD1 (6 bases). The germline V gene encodes CDR1 SGHDN and CDR2 FVKESK. CDR3 length: 17 amino acids. Trimming took off 0 bases at V and 6 bases at J, with 20 bases between the two ends. The CDR3 region is CASSQDVLGQRNNGYTF. CDR3 coding DNA: TGTGCCAGCAGCCAAGATGTATTAGGACAGCGAAATAATGGCTACACCTTC. Full variable domain (outside the CDR3, taken from reference TRBV14 and TRBJ1-2): EAGVTQFPSHSVIEKGQTVTLRCDPISGHDNLYWYRRVMGKEIKFLLHFVKESKQDESGMPNNRFLAERTGGTYSTLKVQPAELEDSGVYFCASSQDVLGQRNNGYTFGSGTRLTVV.

This clone was counted many times. This chain uses TRBV7-2 with TRBJ1-2, with no clear D. The CDR3 is 14 amino acids. Trimming removed 5 bases at V and 1 base at J, with 11 bases between. CDR1 SGHTA and CDR2 FQGNSA come from the germline V gene. The CDR3, as DNA: TGTGCCAGCAGCCCCCAGACGGGTAACTATGGCTACACCTTC. Residues: CASSPQTGNYGYTF.

This chain uses TRBV29-1 with TRBJ2-5; tentative D call: TRBD2 (5 bases). V lost 0 bases to trimming and J lost 4 bases, with 18 bases between them. The CDR3 sequence is 16 residues long. Germline V gene lookup returns CDR1 SQVTM and CDR2 ANQGSEA. CDR3 bases: TGCAGCGTTGAAGATCCCCCGACCAGTCGGGGAGAGACCCAGTACTTC. Translation: CSVEDPPTSRGETQYF. Filled out from reference TRBV29-1 and TRBJ2-5, the complete variable domain reads SAVISQKPSRDICQRGTSLTIQCQVDSQVTMMFWYRQQPGQSLTLIATANQGSEATYESGFVIDKFPISRPNLTFSTLTVSNMSPEDSSIYLCSVEDPPTSRGETQYFGPGTRLLVL.